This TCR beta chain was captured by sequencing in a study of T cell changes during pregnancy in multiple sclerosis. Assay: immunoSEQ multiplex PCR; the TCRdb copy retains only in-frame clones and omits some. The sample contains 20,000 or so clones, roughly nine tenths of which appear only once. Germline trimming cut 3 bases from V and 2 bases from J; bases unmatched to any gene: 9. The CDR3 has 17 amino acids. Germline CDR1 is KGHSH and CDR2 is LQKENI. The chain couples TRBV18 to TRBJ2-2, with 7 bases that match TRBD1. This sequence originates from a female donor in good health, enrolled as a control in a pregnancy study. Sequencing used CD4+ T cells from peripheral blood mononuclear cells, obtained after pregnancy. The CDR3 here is CASSPSPGTENTGELFF. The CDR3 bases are TGTGCCAGCTCACCTAGCCCGGGGACAGAAAACACCGGGGAGCTGTTTTTT. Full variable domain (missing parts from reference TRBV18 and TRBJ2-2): NAGVMQNPRHLVRRRGQEARLRCSPMKGHSHVYWYRQLPEEGLKFMVYLQKENIIDESGMPKERFSAEFPKEGPSILRIQQVVRGDSAAYFCASSPSPGTENTGELFFGEGSRLTVL.